The entry that follows covers one T cell receptor beta chain sequence. There is no known antigen for this receptor. Base qualities are not recorded, but no much larger clone differs from it by a single base. The time point label of this sample denotes: newly diagnosed, previously untreated cHL patient sample. As a comparison group for the relapsed/refractory trial patients, PBMCs were sequenced from patients with newly diagnosed, previously untreated classical Hodgkin lymphoma. After peripheral blood was drawn into 8 mL Vacutainer Cell Preparation Tubes, PBMCs were isolated by centrifugation and then cryopreserved. The Qiagen DNeasy kit was used to extract genomic DNA from unsorted PBMCs and from the negatively selected CD4+ and CD8+ fractions. TCR beta CDR3 regions were subjected to amplification by immunoSEQ multiplex PCR with primers that anneal to V and J segments. A synthetic immune receptor repertoire was used to minimize amplification bias, and any residual bias was removed computationally once sequencing was done. The authors' analysis ran thus. Custom Python scripts were used to quantify repertoire diversity as the Shannon entropy index. Unsorted, CD4+ and CD8+ repertoires were examined separately, except in combined analyses, for which CD4+ and CD8+ sequences were merged in silico. TCRdb obtained this table from immuneACCESS and retained in-frame rearrangements with V and J assigned. These tables miss some clones; where compared with another copy, unresolved V genes account for less than half of the shortfall, and the remainder is unexplained. V, J and clone size are those of that table, while D and trimming were read from the DNA. The sample includes 15,000 to 20,000 clones, with approximately 86% observed a single time. Of the sample, 3.9% is held by the ten largest clones.

The data are from a study of PD-1 blockade in classical Hodgkin lymphoma (dated by TCRdb to about 2020). In terms of the full investigation: The study used CyTOF and TCR beta sequencing to define a peripheral blood immune signature of response to PD-1 blockade in classical Hodgkin lymphoma. Paper-wide results and their limitations: The study covered only a single clinical trial cohort, and the causes of the repertoire differences, possibly disease activity or prior therapy, were still not defined. Baseline TCR diversity was reported to be lower in newly diagnosed patients than in healthy donors and to be lower still in relapsed/refractory patients.

CDR3 length: 14 amino acids, cysteine to phenylalanine. Just CDR3 DNA is preserved here, 42 bases in frame from base 1. From the germline V gene (reference sequence), CDR1 is MNHNY and CDR2 is SVGAGI. The V and J ends are trimmed by 8 bases and 8 bases, leaving 18 bases between them. The chain joins TRBV6-6 to TRBJ1-4; the D gene cannot be named for sure. The sequenced material came from peripheral blood mononuclear cells (PBMCs). The clonotype comes from a human donor with classical Hodgkin lymphoma. The CDR3 amino acid sequence is: CASGEGSLGEKLFF. The nucleotides read TGTGCCAGCGGCGAAGGGAGTCTGGGCGAAAAACTGTTTTTT.